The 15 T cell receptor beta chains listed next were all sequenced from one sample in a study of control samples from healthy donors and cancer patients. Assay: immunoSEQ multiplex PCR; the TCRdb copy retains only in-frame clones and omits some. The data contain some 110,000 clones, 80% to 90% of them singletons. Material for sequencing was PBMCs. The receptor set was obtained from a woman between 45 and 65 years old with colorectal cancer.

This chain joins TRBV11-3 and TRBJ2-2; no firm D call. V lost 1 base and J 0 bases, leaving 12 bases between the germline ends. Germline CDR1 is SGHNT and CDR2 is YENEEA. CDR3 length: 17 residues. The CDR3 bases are TGTGCCAGCAGCTTAGGGGCAGCTTACGCGAACACCGGGGAGCTGTTTTTT. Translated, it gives CASSLGAAYANTGELFF.

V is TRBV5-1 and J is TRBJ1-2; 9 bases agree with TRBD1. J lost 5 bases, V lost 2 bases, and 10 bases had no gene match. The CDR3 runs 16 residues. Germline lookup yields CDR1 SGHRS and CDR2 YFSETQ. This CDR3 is CASSLETGGPPYGYTF. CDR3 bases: TGCGCCAGCAGCTTAGAGACAGGGGGACCGCCTTATGGCTACACCTTC. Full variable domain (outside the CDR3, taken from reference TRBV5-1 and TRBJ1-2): KAGVTQTPRYLIKTRGQQVTLSCSPISGHRSVSWYQQTPGQGLQFLFEYFSETQRNKGNFPGRFSGRQFSNSRSEMNVSTLELGDSALYLCASSLETGGPPYGYTFGSGTRLTVV.

The CDR3 loop is CASSSTGISTEAFF. DNA for the CDR3: TGTGCCAGCAGCTCTACAGGGATTTCCACTGAAGCTTTCTTT. The J gene is TRBJ1-1, the V gene TRBV11-3; a possible D gene is TRBD1 (6 bases). Trimming took off 4 bases at V and 4 bases at J, with 13 bases between the two ends. CDR1 is SGHNT and CDR2 is YENEEA in the germline V gene. CDR3 length: 14 residues.

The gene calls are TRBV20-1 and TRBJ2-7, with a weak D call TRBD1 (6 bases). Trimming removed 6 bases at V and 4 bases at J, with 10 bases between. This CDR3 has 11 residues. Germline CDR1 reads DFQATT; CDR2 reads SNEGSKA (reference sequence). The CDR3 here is CSAPQGYEQYF. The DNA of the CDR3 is TGCAGTGCGCCACAGGGTTACGAGCAGTACTTC.

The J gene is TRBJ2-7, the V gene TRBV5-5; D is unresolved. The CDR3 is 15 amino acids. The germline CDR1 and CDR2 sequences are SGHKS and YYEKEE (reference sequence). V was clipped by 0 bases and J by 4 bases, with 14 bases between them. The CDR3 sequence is CASSLVPGSIYEQYF. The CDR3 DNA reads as TGTGCCAGCAGCTTGGTTCCCGGGTCGATATACGAGCAGTACTTC. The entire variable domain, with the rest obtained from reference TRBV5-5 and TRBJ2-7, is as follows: DAGVTQSPTHLIKTRGQQVTLRCSPISGHKSVSWYQQVLGQGPQFIFQYYEKEERGRGNFPDRFSARQFPNYSSELNVNALLLGDSALYLCASSLVPGSIYEQYFGPGTRLTVT.

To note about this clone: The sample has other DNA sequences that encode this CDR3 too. The CDR3 DNA reads TGTGCCAGCAGTTCTCCGGCGGGGGGGGGACCGGAGACCCAGTACTTC. This gives the protein CASSSPAGGGPETQYF. The chain combines TRBV6-5 with TRBJ2-5, with 9 nucleotides matching TRBD2. Germline CDR1 and CDR2: MNHEY and SVGAGI. V dropped 4 bases and J dropped 5; count of bases not matched to a gene: 11. The CDR3 extends over 16 amino acids.

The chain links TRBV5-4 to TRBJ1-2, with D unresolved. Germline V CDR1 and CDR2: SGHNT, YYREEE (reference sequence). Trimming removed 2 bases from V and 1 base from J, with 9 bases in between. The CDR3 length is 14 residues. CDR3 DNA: TGTGCCAGCAGCTTCGGTGGGAGTAACTATGGCTACACCTTC. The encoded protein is CASSFGGSNYGYTF. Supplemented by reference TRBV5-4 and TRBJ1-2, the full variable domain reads ETGVTQSPTHLIKTRGQQVTLRCSSQSGHNTVSWYQQALGQGPQFIFQYYREEENGRGNFPPRFSGLQFPNYSSELNVNALELDDSALYLCASSFGGSNYGYTFGSGTRLTVV.

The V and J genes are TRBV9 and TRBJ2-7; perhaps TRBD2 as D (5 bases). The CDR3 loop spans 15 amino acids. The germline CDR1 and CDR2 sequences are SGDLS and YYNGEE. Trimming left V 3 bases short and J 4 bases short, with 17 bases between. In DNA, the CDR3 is TGTGCCAGCAGCGCAGACACGGGGAGAGGTTACGAGCAGTACTTC. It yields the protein CASSADTGRGYEQYF.

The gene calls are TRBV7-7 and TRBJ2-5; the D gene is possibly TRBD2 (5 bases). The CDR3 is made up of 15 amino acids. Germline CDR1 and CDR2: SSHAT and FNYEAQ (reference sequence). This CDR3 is CASSYSRTSQETQYF. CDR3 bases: TGTGCTAGCTCTTATTCCAGAACTAGTCAAGAGACCCAGTACTTC. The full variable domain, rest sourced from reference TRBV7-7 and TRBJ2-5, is GAGVSQSPRYKVTKRGQDVTLRCDPISSHATLYWYQQALGQGPEFLTYFNYEAQPDKSGLPSDRFSAERPEGSISTLTIQRTEQRDSAMYRCASSYSRTSQETQYFGPGTRLLVL.

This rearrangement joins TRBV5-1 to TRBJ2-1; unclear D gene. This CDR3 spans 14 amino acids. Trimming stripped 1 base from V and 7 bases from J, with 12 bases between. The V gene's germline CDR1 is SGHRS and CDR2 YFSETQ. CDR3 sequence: CASSLSLVGNEQFF. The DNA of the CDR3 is TGCGCCAGCAGCTTGTCGCTAGTGGGGAATGAGCAGTTCTTC.

In DNA, the CDR3 is TGTGCCAGTAGTTTCCTAGCGGGATGGGAGACCCAGTACTTC. Its translation: CASSFLAGWETQYF. This chain links TRBV19 with TRBJ2-5; 9 bases map to TRBD2. V lost 5 bases to trimming and J lost 5 bases; unmatched junction nucleotides: 6. Germline V gives CDR1 LNHDA, CDR2 SQIVND (reference sequence). The CDR3 has 14 amino acids. The full variable domain, in which reference TRBV19 and TRBJ2-5 provide the parts outside the CDR3, is DGGITQSPKYLFRKEGQNVTLSCEQNLNHDAMYWYRQDPGQGLRLIYYSQIVNDFQKGDIAEGYSVSREKKESFPLTVTSAQKNPTAFYLCASSFLAGWETQYFGPGTRLLVL.

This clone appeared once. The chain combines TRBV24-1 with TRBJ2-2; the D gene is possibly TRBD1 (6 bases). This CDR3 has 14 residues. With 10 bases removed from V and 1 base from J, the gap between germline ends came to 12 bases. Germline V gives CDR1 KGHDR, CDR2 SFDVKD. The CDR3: CATSGTMNTGELFF. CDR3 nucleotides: TGTGCCACGTCCGGGACAATGAACACCGGGGAGCTGTTTTTT.

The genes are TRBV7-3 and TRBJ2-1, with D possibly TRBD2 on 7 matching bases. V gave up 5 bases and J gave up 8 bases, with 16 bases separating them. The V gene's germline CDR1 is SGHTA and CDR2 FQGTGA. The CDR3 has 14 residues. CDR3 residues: CASSPGGGVDEQFF. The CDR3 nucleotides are TGTGCCAGCAGCCCTGGGGGGGGCGTCGATGAGCAGTTCTTC. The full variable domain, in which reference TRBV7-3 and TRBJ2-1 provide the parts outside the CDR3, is GAGVSQTPSNKVTEKGKYVELRCDPISGHTALYWYRQSLGQGPEFLIYFQGTGAADDSGLPNDRFFAVRPEGSVSTLKIQRTERGDSAVYLCASSPGGGVDEQFFGPGTRLTVL.

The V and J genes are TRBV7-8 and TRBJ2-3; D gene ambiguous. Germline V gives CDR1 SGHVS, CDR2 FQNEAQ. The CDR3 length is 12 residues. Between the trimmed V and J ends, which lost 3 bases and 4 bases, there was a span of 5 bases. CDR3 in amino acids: CASSFRSDTQYF. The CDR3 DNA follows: TGTGCCAGCAGCTTCCGATCAGATACGCAGTATTTT.

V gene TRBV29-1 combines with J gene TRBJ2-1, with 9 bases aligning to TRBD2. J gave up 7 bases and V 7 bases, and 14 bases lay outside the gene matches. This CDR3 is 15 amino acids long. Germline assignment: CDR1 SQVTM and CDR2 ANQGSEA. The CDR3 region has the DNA TGCAGCGCGGGGTTAAATAGCGGGAGTAGGAATGAGCAGTTCTTC. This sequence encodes CSAGLNSGSRNEQFF.